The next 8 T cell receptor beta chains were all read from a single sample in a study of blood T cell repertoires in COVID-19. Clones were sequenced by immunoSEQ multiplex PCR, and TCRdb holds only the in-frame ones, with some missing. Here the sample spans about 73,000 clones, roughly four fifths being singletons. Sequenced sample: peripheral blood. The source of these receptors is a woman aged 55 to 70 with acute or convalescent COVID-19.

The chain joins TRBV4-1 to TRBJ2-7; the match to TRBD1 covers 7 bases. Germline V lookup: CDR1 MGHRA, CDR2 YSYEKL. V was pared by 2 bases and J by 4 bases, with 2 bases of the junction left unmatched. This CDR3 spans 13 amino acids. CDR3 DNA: TGCGCCAGCAGCCAAAACAGGGGATACGAGCAGTACTTC. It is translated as CASSQNRGYEQYF.

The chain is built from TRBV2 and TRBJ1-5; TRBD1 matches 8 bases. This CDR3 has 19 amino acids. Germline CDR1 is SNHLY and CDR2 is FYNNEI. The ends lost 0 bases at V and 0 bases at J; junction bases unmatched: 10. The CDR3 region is CASSEAGTGSRYSNQPQHF. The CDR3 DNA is TGTGCCAGCAGTGAAGCGGGGACAGGCTCCCGATATAGCAATCAGCCCCAGCATTTT.

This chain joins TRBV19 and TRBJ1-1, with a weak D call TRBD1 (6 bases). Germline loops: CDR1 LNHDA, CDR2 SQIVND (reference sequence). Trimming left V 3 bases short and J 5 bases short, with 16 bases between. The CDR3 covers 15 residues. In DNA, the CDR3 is TGTGCCAGTAGTATCGGGCAGGGGAGGGGGACTGAAGCTTTCTTT. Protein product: CASSIGQGRGTEAFF.

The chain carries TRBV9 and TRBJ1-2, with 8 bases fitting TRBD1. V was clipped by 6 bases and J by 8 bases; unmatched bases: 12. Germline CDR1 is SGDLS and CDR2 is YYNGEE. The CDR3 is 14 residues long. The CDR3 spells CASTNGQGAGGYTF. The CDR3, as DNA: TGTGCCAGCACGAATGGCCAGGGGGCCGGCGGCTACACCTTC.

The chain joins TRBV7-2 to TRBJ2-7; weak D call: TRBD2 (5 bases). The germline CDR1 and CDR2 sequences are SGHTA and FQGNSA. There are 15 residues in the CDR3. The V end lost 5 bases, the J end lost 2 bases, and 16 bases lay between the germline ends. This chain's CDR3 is CASSPRALGAYEQYF. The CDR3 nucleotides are TGTGCCAGCAGCCCGCGGGCCCTGGGCGCCTACGAGCAGTACTTC.

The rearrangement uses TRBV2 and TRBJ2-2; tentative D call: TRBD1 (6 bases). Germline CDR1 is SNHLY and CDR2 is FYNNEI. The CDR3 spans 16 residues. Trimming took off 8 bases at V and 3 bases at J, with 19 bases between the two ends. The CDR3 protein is CASSFLGARDTGELFF. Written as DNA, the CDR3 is TGTGCCAGCTCATTTTTGGGGGCGAGGGACACCGGGGAGCTGTTTTTT.

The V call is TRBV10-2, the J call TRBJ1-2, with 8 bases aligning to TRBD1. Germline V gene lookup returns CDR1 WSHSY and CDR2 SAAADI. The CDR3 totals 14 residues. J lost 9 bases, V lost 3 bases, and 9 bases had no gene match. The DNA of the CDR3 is TGCGCCAGCAGTGACTCAGGACAGGGAGCGAGCTACACCTTC. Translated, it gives CASSDSGQGASYTF.

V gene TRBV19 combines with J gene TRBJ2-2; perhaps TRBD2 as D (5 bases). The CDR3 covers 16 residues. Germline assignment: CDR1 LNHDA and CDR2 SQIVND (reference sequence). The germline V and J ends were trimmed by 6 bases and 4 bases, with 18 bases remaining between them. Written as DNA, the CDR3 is TGTGCCAGTAGCAGCGCAGGAGGTCCCGCCACCGGGGAGCTGTTTTTT. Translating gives CASSSAGGPATGELFF.